A selection of T cell receptor beta chains follows, all from one sample in a study of beta chain features in type 1 diabetes. TCRdb's table, derived via immunoSEQ multiplex PCR, lists solely in-frame clones and lacks some. The data contain about 340,000 clones, approximately 10% of them singletons. Material: central memory CD4+ T cells from blood. These receptors were obtained from a man aged 25-45 years with type 1 diabetes. Both conserved end residues are part of each CDR3. D genes are given only for firm matches. The size field is filled for only some rows; it gives once, few, many or a size class.

D	size	length	V	J	CDR3	DNA
NA	many	11	TRBV7-9	TRBJ2-4	CASSLGDIQYF	TGTGCCAGCAGCTTAGGAGACATTCAGTACTTC
TRBD1	few	15	TRBV4-3	TRBJ2-7	CASSRAMDREYEQYF	TGCGCCAGCAGCCGGGCCATGGACAGGGAGTACGAGCAGTACTTC
NA	NA	14	TRBV7-2	TRBJ2-5	CASSLDGGTETQYF	TGTGCCAGCAGCTTAGATGGGGGTACGGAGACCCAGTACTTC
NA	few	15	TRBV6-5	TRBJ1-1	CASSYSIGINTEAFF	TGTGCCAGCAGTTACTCGATAGGGATCAACACTGAAGCTTTCTTT
NA	NA	15	TRBV19	TRBJ2-1	CASSIFGSSGREQFF	TGTGCCAGTAGTATATTTGGGAGTTCGGGGCGGGAGCAGTTCTTC
NA	few	11	TRBV19	TRBJ1-5	CASSTKRSQHF	TGTGCCAGTAGTACAAAGAGGTCCCAGCATTTT
NA	NA	12	TRBV6-5	TRBJ1-6	CASSLVEGPLHF	TGTGCCAGCAGCCTCGTTGAGGGACCCCTCCACTTT
NA	few	18	TRBV4-3	TRBJ2-3	CASSQEWAQGTTTDTQYF	TGCGCCAGCAGCCAAGAGTGGGCCCAGGGGACTACCACAGATACGCAGTATTTT
TRBD2	NA	14	TRBV5-6	TRBJ2-7	CASSSLAGGYEQYF	TGTGCCAGCAGCTCCCTAGCGGGGGGCTACGAGCAGTACTTC
NA	NA	16	TRBV19	TRBJ2-4	CASSIDPPPSGNIQYF	TGTGCCAGTAGTATAGATCCACCTCCATCGGGAAACATTCAGTACTTC
TRBD1	NA	15	TRBV18	TRBJ2-7	CASSSGTGSFNEQYF	TGTGCCAGCTCATCCGGGACAGGGTCTTTCAACGAGCAGTACTTC
NA	few	15	TRBV18	TRBJ1-6	CASSPGNSYNSPLHF	TGTGCCAGCTCCCCGGGGAACAGTTATAATTCACCCCTCCACTTT
TRBD1	few	17	TRBV7-9	TRBJ2-6	CASSSGTGGSGANVLTF	TGTGCCAGCAGTTCCGGGACAGGGGGCTCTGGGGCCAACGTCCTGACTTTC
NA	NA	18	TRBV27	TRBJ1-4	CASSLKGGATRRNEKLFF	TGTGCCAGCAGTTTAAAAGGAGGGGCGACCCGACGTAATGAAAAACTGTTTTTT
TRBD1	NA	15	TRBV27	TRBJ2-5	CASSFTGQGRETQYF	TGTGCCAGCAGTTTTACGGGACAGGGGAGGGAGACCCAGTACTTC
NA	few	14	TRBV7-2	TRBJ2-7	CASSPLRDLYEQYF	TGTGCCAGCAGCCCATTGAGAGACCTCTACGAGCAGTACTTC
TRBD1	few	16	TRBV7-2	TRBJ1-6	CASSSTGGAGNSPLHF	TGTGCCAGCAGCTCGACAGGGGGCGCTGGGAATTCACCCCTCCACTTT
NA	NA	15	TRBV5-1	TRBJ2-7	CASSLAGGDTYEQYF	TGCGCCAGCAGCTTGGCCGGCGGAGATACCTACGAGCAGTACTTC
TRBD2	NA	16	TRBV6-1	TRBJ2-2	CASSEPLAGSTGELFF	TGTGCCAGCAGTGAACCACTAGCGGGGAGCACCGGGGAGCTGTTTTTT
TRBD1	few	16	TRBV28	TRBJ1-5	CASSSGDRGRNQPQHF	TGTGCCAGCAGTTCAGGGGACAGGGGGCGAAATCAGCCCCAGCATTTT
NA	NA	15	TRBV11-2	TRBJ2-5	CASSLGSVRAETQYF	TGTGCCAGCAGCTTGGGTAGTGTGCGTGCAGAGACCCAGTACTTC
NA	NA	11	TRBV29-1	TRBJ1-2	CSVARDYGYTF	TGCAGCGTGGCGCGGGACTATGGCTACACCTTC
TRBD2	NA	15	TRBV18	TRBJ2-5	CASSLAGQVQETQYF	TGTGCCAGCTCACTAGCGGGACAAGTCCAAGAGACCCAGTACTTC
TRBD1	NA	15	TRBV5-5	TRBJ2-5	CASSFGGQVQETQYF	TGTGCCAGCAGCTTTGGAGGACAGGTCCAAGAGACCCAGTACTTC
TRBD1	few	13	TRBV29-1	TRBJ1-4	CSVDDRGSEKLFF	TGCAGCGTTGATGACAGGGGGAGCGAAAAACTGTTTTTT
NA	NA	15	TRBV7-2	TRBJ1-6	CASSLEGHYNSPLHF	TGTGCCAGCAGCCTAGAGGGGCACTATAATTCACCCCTCCACTTT
NA	few	14	TRBV5-6	TRBJ2-1	CASSLVGSYNEQFF	TGTGCCAGCAGCTTGGTCGGCAGCTACAATGAGCAGTTCTTC
NA	few	12	TRBV4-3	TRBJ1-1	CASSHLNTEAFF	TGCGCCAGCAGCCATTTGAACACTGAAGCTTTCTTT
NA	few	17	TRBV4-3	TRBJ1-3	CASSQDLVKGMGNTIYF	TGCGCCAGCAGCCAAGATTTAGTAAAGGGGATGGGAAACACCATATATTTT
NA	NA	13	TRBV9	TRBJ1-2	CASSVGRESGYTF	TGTGCCAGCAGCGTAGGCCGGGAAAGCGGCTACACCTTC
NA	few	14	TRBV7-2	TRBJ2-5	CASSLVTSQETQYF	TGTGCCAGCAGCTTAGTGACTAGCCAAGAGACCCAGTACTTC
NA	NA	14	TRBV7-9	TRBJ2-2	CADADVANTGELFF	TGTGCCGATGCGGACGTGGCGAACACCGGGGAGCTGTTTTTT
TRBD2	few	16	TRBV7-2	TRBJ2-1	CASSFRGGASDNEQFF	TGTGCCAGCAGCTTTCGCGGGGGGGCGTCTGACAATGAGCAGTTCTTC
NA	NA	14	TRBV6-5	TRBJ2-1	CASAGAPPYNEQFF	TGTGCCAGCGCGGGGGCGCCCCCGTACAATGAGCAGTTCTTC
TRBD1	few	13	TRBV29-1	TRBJ1-1	CSATGTGGTEAFF	TGCAGCGCCACCGGGACAGGGGGCACTGAAGCTTTCTTT
NA	NA	13	TRBV13	TRBJ1-1	CASTDSGHTEAFF	TGTGCCAGCACCGATTCTGGGCACACTGAAGCTTTCTTT
NA	few	15	TRBV5-1	TRBJ2-5	CASSLAAMEGETQYF	TGCGCCAGCAGCTTGGCGGCCATGGAGGGCGAGACCCAGTACTTC
NA	NA	11	TRBV7-9	TRBJ2-3	CASSHTDTQYF	TGTGCCAGCAGCCATACAGATACGCAGTATTTT
TRBD1	NA	13	TRBV27	TRBJ2-7	CASSEGAGYEQYF	TGTGCCAGCAGCGAGGGGGCAGGGTACGAGCAGTACTTC
TRBD1	few	12	TRBV7-2	TRBJ1-2	CASSRDRGGYTF	TGTGCCAGCAGCCGGGACAGGGGTGGCTACACCTTC
NA	NA	15	TRBV7-2	TRBJ1-6	CASSLVSQDNSPLHF	TGTGCCAGCAGCTTAGTCTCACAGGATAATTCACCCCTCCACTTT
NA	many	14	TRBV5-6	TRBJ2-7	CASTPWGVGNEQYF	TGTGCCAGCACCCCATGGGGGGTAGGAAACGAGCAGTACTTC
NA	few	13	TRBV10-1	TRBJ1-1	CASSRTVNTEAFF	TGCGCCAGCTCGCGGACAGTTAACACTGAAGCTTTCTTT
NA	NA	15	TRBV4-3	TRBJ1-5	CASSPGTYSNQPQHF	TGCGCCAGCAGCCCGGGGACTTATAGCAATCAGCCCCAGCATTTT
TRBD1	few	15	TRBV13	TRBJ2-7	CASSLGQPLTYEQYF	TGTGCCAGCAGCTTGGGACAGCCGCTCACCTACGAGCAGTACTTC
NA	few	15	TRBV7-9	TRBJ1-5	CASSAGVGGNQPQHF	TGTGCCAGCAGCGCAGGGGTTGGAGGCAATCAGCCCCAGCATTTT
TRBD1	many	11	TRBV5-6	TRBJ1-2	CASGWDSGYTF	TGTGCCAGCGGCTGGGACAGCGGCTACACCTTC
NA	many	16	TRBV5-1	TRBJ2-7	CASSLSTVLTSYEQYF	TGCGCCAGCAGCCTTTCGACAGTTCTCACCTCCTACGAGCAGTACTTC
NA	few	15	TRBV5-6	TRBJ1-3	CASSSTVFQWNTIYF	TGTGCCAGCAGCTCGACGGTGTTCCAGTGGAACACCATATATTTT
TRBD2	NA	18	TRBV4-1	TRBJ2-5	CASSQPTGLAGGGETQYF	TGCGCCAGCAGCCAACCCACCGGACTAGCGGGGGGCGGGGAGACCCAGTACTTC
NA	many	15	TRBV6-5	TRBJ2-1	CASSRPGRGNNEQFF	TGTGCCAGCAGTCGCCCCGGCAGGGGAAACAATGAGCAGTTCTTC